Shown below are 9 T cell receptor beta chains from a single sample sequenced in a study of blood T cell repertoires in COVID-19. Generated by immunoSEQ multiplex PCR, the TCRdb table keeps only in-frame clones and is missing some. The table lists tens of thousands of clones, approximately 80% of them singletons, with around 2.1% in the top ten. Material: peripheral blood. These receptors were collected from a woman aged 70-85 years with acute or convalescent COVID-19.

This rearrangement joins TRBV7-9 to TRBJ2-7, with 7 bases that match TRBD1. The J segment lost 5 bases and the V segment lost 4 bases, leaving 2 bases of the junction unmatched. The V gene's germline CDR1 is SEHNR and CDR2 FQNEAQ (reference sequence). The length of the CDR3 is 12 residues. The CDR3 DNA reads TGTGCCAGCAGCTATGACAGGGACGAGCAGTACTTC. As protein: CASSYDRDEQYF.

This chain uses TRBV5-1 with TRBJ1-1; tentatively, D is TRBD1 (5 bases). This CDR3 is built from 14 residues. Germline loops: CDR1 SGHRS, CDR2 YFSETQ. V lost 4 bases, J lost 0 bases, and 10 bases lay in between. CDR3 coding DNA: TGCGCCAGCAGCGCGGGGCACCTGAACACTGAAGCTTTCTTT. As protein: CASSAGHLNTEAFF.

CDR3 region: CASSEKGQGVIRGYTF. CDR3 sequence (DNA): TGTGCCAGCAGTGAGAAGGGACAGGGTGTCATCCGTGGCTACACCTTC. The rearrangement links TRBV28 to TRBJ1-2, with 9 bases identical to TRBD1. There are 16 residues in the CDR3. The V segment lost 5 bases and the J segment 7 bases; nucleotides outside the gene matches: 14. Germline V gene sequence: CDR1 MDHEN, CDR2 SYDVKM.

V and J are TRBV3-1 (or the pseudogene TRBV3-2) and TRBJ1-1, with a weak D call TRBD1 (5 bases). The CDR3 has 16 residues. CDR1 is LGHDT, CDR2 YNNKEL, per germline (reference sequence). V dropped 0 bases and J dropped 3 bases, with 14 bases sitting between them. The CDR3 coding sequence is TGTGCCAGCAGCCAAGATTCGGGAGGGGCCGACACTGAAGCTTTCTTT. Its translation is CASSQDSGGADTEAFF.

This rearrangement joins TRBV18 to TRBJ2-3, with D maybe TRBD1 (5 bases). V gave up 4 bases and J gave up 6 bases, with 14 bases separating them. The CDR3 has 14 amino acids. CDR1 is KGHSH and CDR2 is LQKENI in the germline V gene. CDR3 DNA: TGTGCCAGCTCACTTGCGTGGGGCGAGGATACGCAGTATTTT. Its translation: CASSLAWGEDTQYF.

V gene TRBV5-1 combines with J gene TRBJ2-5; TRBD1 matches 7 bases. With 0 bases clipped from V and 2 bases from J, the junction kept 4 bases outside the gene matches. The CDR3 spans 15 residues. Germline V CDR1 and CDR2: SGHRS, YFSETQ. The CDR3 nucleotides are TGCGCCAGCAGCTTGGAGGGGACAGCGCAAGAGACCCAGTACTTC. Translating it yields CASSLEGTAQETQYF.

The chain combines TRBV28 with TRBJ2-1; 8 bases align to TRBD1. The J segment lost 4 bases and the V segment lost 4 bases, leaving 6 bases of the junction unmatched. The CDR3 has 15 residues. Germline CDR1 reads MDHEN; CDR2 reads SYDVKM. The CDR3 spells CASSSGQVFYNEQFF. The CDR3 region has the DNA TGTGCCAGCAGTTCGGGACAGGTCTTTTACAATGAGCAGTTCTTC. The full variable domain, rest sourced from reference TRBV28 and TRBJ2-1, is DVKVTQSSRYLVKRTGEKVFLECVQDMDHENMFWYRQDPGLGLRLIYFSYDVKMKEKGDIPEGYSVSREKKERFSLILESASTNQTSMYLCASSSGQVFYNEQFFGPGTRLTVL.

The chain couples TRBV5-6 to TRBJ1-2; D is uncertain. Trimming took off 2 bases at V and 5 bases at J, with 7 bases between the two ends. The CDR3 length is 12 residues. Germline-derived CDR1 and CDR2 are SGHDT and YYEEEE. In DNA form, the CDR3 reads TGTGCCAGCAGCTTAGCGGGGTATGGCTACACCTTC. Its translation is CASSLAGYGYTF. Filled out from reference TRBV5-6 and TRBJ1-2, the complete variable domain reads DAGVTQSPTHLIKTRGQQVTLRCSPKSGHDTVSWYQQALGQGPQFIFQYYEEEERQRGNFPDRFSGHQFPNYSSELNVNALLLGDSALYLCASSLAGYGYTFGSGTRLTVV.

This clone was detected only once. The rearrangement links TRBV11-3 to TRBJ1-2; 8 nucleotides agree with TRBD1. Germline V CDR1 and CDR2: SGHNT, YENEEA. This CDR3 has 14 residues. V lost 4 bases and J lost 5; bases outside the gene matches: 6. CDR3 DNA: TGTGCCAGCAGCTCGGACAGGGAGTCGTATGGCTACACCTTC. Its translation is CASSSDRESYGYTF.